This T cell receptor beta chain was observed in a study of regulatory T cells in long-lasting Graves disease (dated by TCRdb to about 2021). For context, the study as a whole: In the newly diagnosed Graves' disease group, patients had been taking antithyroid drugs for less than 3 months. A total of around 33 samples were covered by TCR sequencing, comprising some 13 persistent and around 20 newly diagnosed Graves' disease patients. The study was registered as a clinical trial and conducted in China. Peripheral blood TCR sequencing and RNA sequencing compared persistent Graves' disease patients with newly diagnosed Graves' disease patients.

The library was produced with multiplex PCR. Sequencing took place on an Illumina HiSeq 4000. To build TCR beta libraries, CDR3 regions were amplified by Arm-PCR using iRepertoire HTBI primers. Before sequencing, the PCR products went through gel purification. As for how the authors treated the data: A total of 62 TRBV and approximately 13 TRBJ segments were identified across samples and were used for gene usage analysis of CDR3 amino acid clonotypes. Filtered high-quality paired reads were merged into contigs using COPE and FqMerger. Contigs were aligned with BLAST to IMGT TRBV, TRBD and TRBJ reference genes, and CDR3 was defined per IMGT. Clonotypes above 0.1% frequency were classified as highly expanded clones. Shannon entropy served as the measure of repertoire diversity, while the Gini coefficient captured V-J evenness. Clonotypes shared by more than one individual were considered public. TCRdb cleaned the public reads at Q25 with fastp, built clones with MiXCR and kept in-frame beta chains. Rows matching on CDR3 protein sequence are summarized as one entry with the most common DNA and genes. The V and J calls here are based on TCRdb, not the publication. This sample holds around 480,000 distinct CDR3 sequences; around 16% were observed only once. 12% of the sample is held by the ten biggest clonotypes.

This clonotype occurred many times. The target of this receptor is not known. Per-nucleotide qualities are absent, and no much larger clonotype sits a single base away. The meaning of the sample's time point label: newly diagnosed GD, antithyroid drugs for less than 3 months. RNA was extracted from PBMCs in TRIzol for both TCR sequencing and RNA sequencing. Graves' disease was diagnosed according to American Thyroid Association guidelines. The patients came from an endocrinology department in Xi'an, China. From each patient, 8 to 10 milliliters of peripheral blood was collected into an EDTA anticoagulant tube. Ficoll Paque Plus density gradient separation was used to isolate PBMCs, and no additional T cell sorting was done. An Agilent 2100 Bioanalyzer and agarose gel were used to check RNA quality, and a NanoDrop 2000 was used to measure RNA concentration. What the study reported, not specific to this receptor: Persistent Graves' disease patients showed lower TCR Shannon entropy and fewer highly expanded clones than newly diagnosed patients, suggesting clonal expansion. A larger number of public clonotypes was shared among persistent patients (more than 2,500) than among newly diagnosed patients (approximately 930). Because the primary lesion, thyroid tissue, could not be accessed, the study looked at peripheral blood alone. Preferential use of TRBV28, TRBJ1-2 and TRBJ2-5 was observed in persistent disease, whereas TRBV20-1 and TRBJ2-1 were favored in newly diagnosed disease. Sequencing and analysis were restricted to the TCR beta chain. The authors noted that the small sample size was a limitation that may lower accuracy.

The germline V gene provides CDR1 MNHNS and CDR2 SASEGT. From cysteine to phenylalanine, the CDR3 is 13 amino acids long. The CDR3 DNA has 39 bases and is translated from base 1. Here V drops 8 bases and J drops 4 bases, and the junction holds 4 bases not matched to any gene. These data were also reused for a study on T cells in Graves' hyperthyroidism and ophthalmopathy. As the second publication notes: Stable Graves' hyperthyroidism was defined as the absence of progression to ophthalmopathy over 18 months of follow-up. Hyperthyroidism patients were newly diagnosed, with disease duration under 2 months, and aged 18 to 65 years. Patients with uncontrolled infections, other autoimmune diseases, pregnancy or lactation were excluded. Diagnoses were established on the basis of clinical symptoms, serum thyroxine and TRAb, thyroid ultrasound, and orbital computed tomography. A first-round RT-PCR of the TCR CDR3 used the HTBI primer set with the Qiagen OneStep RT-PCR kit. Blood samples also contained most of the expanded thyroid clonotypes (frequency above 0.001), which suggests that blood repertoires may reflect thyroid immune responses. In cross-validation, a model built on a 13 V-J signature told ophthalmopathy apart from stable hyperthyroidism with approximately 91% sensitivity and roughly 82% specificity, and in testing the same model reached 80%/75%. In validation, the model predicted progression to ophthalmopathy with 55% to 71% sensitivity and around 72% specificity, a median of about 6.7 months before onset. TCR V-J signatures able to tell the groups apart were searched for in a discovery cohort of 90 to 100 patients, of whom roughly 42 had Graves' ophthalmopathy and around 58 had stable Graves' hyperthyroidism. An independent validation cohort of under 20 hyperthyroidism patients and some 15 patients who later progressed to ophthalmopathy tested prospective prediction of ophthalmopathy. The 95 to 100 discovery patients were randomly divided into training and test sets at a 7:3 ratio. In six Graves' hyperthyroidism patients, the study also compared T-cell repertoires from thyroid tissue with T-cell repertoires from blood. After sampling, hyperthyroidism patients received methimazole starting at 30 mg daily, and ophthalmopathy patients received high-dose intravenous methylprednisolone. A second multiplex PCR round built the libraries, followed by size selection and purification. Sequencing of the libraries was done on an Illumina HiSeq2000 using paired-end 100 bp reads. Raw data were processed with SOAPnuke, discarding reads with adapters, uncalled bases, mean Phred below 15, or no exact constant-primer or identifier match. COPE v1.2.5 was used to merge high-quality paired reads, and clonotypes were defined as unique nucleotide sequences. Clonotypes were aligned to IMGT TRBV, TRBD and TRBJ reference segments using MiTCR v1.1. The analysis included only V-J combinations with a frequency above 0.0001, which together covered approximately 99% of the repertoires. A TCS score was defined as the ratio of F50 (clonal expansion) to E x V (chaos), with BLOSUM62-based TCRdist applied between CDR3 peptides within each V-J. Welch's t-statistics and random forest reduced 500 to 550 V-J features to 10 to 15, which were used in a naive Bayes classifier (R e1071). No statistical method was used to fix the sample size in advance, and group allocation was not hidden from the investigators. TCR Vbeta CDR3 sequencing of some 140 peripheral blood samples (around 45 ophthalmopathy, under 80 hyperthyroidism and some 17 progressor patients) is reported in the paper.

The sequence came from a man aged 40-50 years with Graves disease. Donor details come from another sample of the same person, matched by shared clones. The specimen was peripheral blood mononuclear cells (PBMCs), collected at new diagnosis, from a patient treated with antithyroid drugs. The rearrangement joined TRBV6-1 to TRBJ1-5; 8 central bases correspond to TRBD1. Here is the DNA: TGTGCCAGCGGACAGGGAAGAAATCAGCCCCAGCATTTT. This encodes CASGQGRNQPQHF.